Below, one T cell receptor beta chain is given with its context. CDR3 length equals 15 residues. The V gene's germline CDR1 is MRHNA and CDR2 SNTAGT. Between the trimmed V and J ends, which lost 6 bases and 0 bases, there was a span of 14 bases. This sample is part of a study of blood T cell repertoires in COVID-19. Turning to the study itself: Samples came from the United States, Italy and Spain, spanning acute and convalescent COVID-19.

Original processing notes: Amplification from reference gene primers served as the basis for estimated nucleated cell counts. The table came from immunoSEQ multiplex PCR; TCRdb's copy has only in-frame clones and leaves some out. V and J calls and clone size are copied from that table; D and trimming were computed from the DNA. The data contain some 150,000 clones, about 91% of them seen just once; the ten biggest clones take up roughly 1.4%. The chain carries TRBV6-4 and TRBJ1-1; D is perhaps TRBD1 (6 bases). The sequence was collected from a woman aged 55 to 70 with acute or convalescent COVID-19. Sequenced input: peripheral blood. The CDR3 sequence is CASRDLDRVNTEAFF. The CDR3 bases are TGTGCCAGCAGGGACCTGGACAGAGTGAACACTGAAGCTTTCTTT.